Each of the 19 T cell receptor beta chains below was sequenced from the same sample in a study of cytomegalovirus exposure and HLA in healthy donors. The PCR used 60 Vbeta and 13 Jbeta primers. TCRdb keeps only in-frame clones here, not all; method: immunoSEQ multiplex PCR. The profile shows about 130,000 clones, 65% to 85% of them singletons. The sample taken for sequencing was PBMCs. The origin of the receptors is a male donor in good health and CMV-seronegative.

The J gene is TRBJ1-4, the V gene TRBV15; D might be TRBD1 (5 bases). The CDR3 loop spans 16 amino acids. Germline V lookup: CDR1 LNHNV, CDR2 YYDKDF (reference sequence). V was clipped by 5 bases and J by 4 bases, with 17 bases between them. The CDR3 loop is CATSAEVGELNEKLFF. The CDR3 nucleotides read TGTGCCACCAGCGCCGAGGTAGGGGAACTTAATGAAAAACTGTTTTTT.

This clone was detected only once. The J gene is TRBJ1-1, the V gene TRBV18; 7 bases are a match to TRBD1. The CDR3 length is 14 residues. After removal of 3 bases from V and 6 bases from J, the junction contained 7 bases not matched to a gene. In germline, CDR1 is KGHSH, CDR2 LQKENI. CDR3 residues: CASSPPGQFAEAFF. In DNA, the CDR3 is TGTGCCAGCTCACCTCCGGGACAGTTCGCTGAAGCTTTCTTT.

The J gene is TRBJ1-6, the V gene TRBV9, with D unclear. The CDR3 runs to 14 residues. CDR1 and CDR2 from the germline V gene are SGDLS and YYNGEE. V lost 0 bases and J 11 bases, leaving 12 bases between the germline ends. The CDR3, as DNA: TGTGCCAGCAGCGTAGGGGGAGACCTCACACCCCTCCACTTT. Its translation is CASSVGGDLTPLHF.

This sequence joins TRBV11-2 and TRBJ2-4, with D possibly being TRBD1 (5 bases). The CDR3 spans 16 residues. Between the trimmed V and J ends, which lost 4 bases and 0 bases, there was a span of 13 bases. The V gene's germline CDR1 is SGHAT and CDR2 FQNNGV. Written as DNA, the CDR3 is TGTGCCAGCAGCTCTCCCCTTACAGGAGCCAAAAACATTCAGTACTTC. This codes for CASSSPLTGAKNIQYF.

The chain joins TRBV27 to TRBJ2-7; D is possibly TRBD1 (6 bases). Germline values: CDR1 MNHEY, CDR2 SMNVEV (reference sequence). The CDR3 has 13 residues. V was clipped by 3 bases and J by 1 base, with 7 bases between them. For the CDR3, the DNA is TGTGCCAGCAGTTTGGGGGCTTCCTACGAGCAGTACTTC. This sequence encodes CASSLGASYEQYF.

In this sample, this clone turned up a few times. The rearrangement joins TRBV6-1 to TRBJ2-2, with D possibly being TRBD1 (5 bases). The CDR3 is 15 amino acids. Germline V gives CDR1 MNHNS, CDR2 SASEGT. The V end was cut by 10 bases, the J end by 6 bases, with 21 bases between. DNA for the CDR3: TGTGCCACCTCCGGGCCCCCGGACAATGCCGGGGAGCTGTTTTTT. Amino acids: CATSGPPDNAGELFF.

The V and J genes are TRBV19 and TRBJ2-2, with D possibly being TRBD1 (6 bases). Germline CDR1 LNHDA, CDR2 SQIVND (reference sequence). V gave up 6 bases and J gave up 5 bases, with 16 bases separating them. The CDR3 is 15 residues long. DNA for the CDR3: TGTGCCAGTAGATGGGACAAGGGAGTTACCGGGGAGCTGTTTTTT. Translated: CASRWDKGVTGELFF.

The V and J genes are TRBV18 and TRBJ2-1; tentatively, D is TRBD2 (5 bases). Germline V gene lookup returns CDR1 KGHSH and CDR2 LQKENI. The CDR3 totals 14 residues. Trimming took off 3 bases at V and 4 bases at J, with 10 bases between the two ends. This chain's CDR3 is CASSPISGYNEQFF. In DNA, the CDR3 is TGTGCCAGCTCACCCATATCGGGGTACAATGAGCAGTTCTTC.

The chain's CDR3 is CASSKSGTSYNEQFF. In nucleotides, the CDR3 is TGTGCCAGCAGCAAGAGCGGGACTTCCTACAATGAGCAGTTCTTC. This rearrangement joins TRBV7-3 to TRBJ2-1; 7 nucleotides align to TRBD2. Germline CDR1 reads SGHTA; CDR2 reads FQGTGA. The CDR3 is made up of 15 amino acids. V dropped 5 bases and J dropped 1; count of bases not matched to a gene: 5.

In this sample, this clone turned up once. The V gene is TRBV7-2, the J gene TRBJ1-5; D uncertain. CDR1 is SGHTA, CDR2 FQGNSA, per germline. Trimming stripped 1 base from V and 1 base from J, with 5 bases between. The CDR3 consists of 14 residues. The CDR3 nucleotides read TGTGCCAGCAGCTTAGGTCTCAGCAATCAGCCCCAGCATTTT. It codes for CASSLGLSNQPQHF. Full variable domain (outside the CDR3, taken from reference TRBV7-2 and TRBJ1-5): GAGVSQSPSNKVTEKGKDVELRCDPISGHTALYWYRQSLGQGLEFLIYFQGNSAPDKSGLPSDRFSAERTGGSVSTLTIQRTQQEDSAVYLCASSLGLSNQPQHFGDGTRLSIL.

V is TRBV6-5 and J is TRBJ1-5, with D perhaps matching TRBD1 (6 bases). CDR3 size: 14 residues. Trimming removed 0 bases from V and 5 bases from J, with 8 bases in between. CDR1 MNHEY and CDR2 SVGAGI come from the germline V gene. The CDR3 loop is CASSYSEGDQPQHF. The DNA of the CDR3 is TGTGCCAGCAGTTACTCAGAGGGGGATCAGCCCCAGCATTTT.

The V call is TRBV14, the J call TRBJ2-1, with D perhaps matching TRBD2 (5 bases). The germline gives CDR1 SGHDN, CDR2 FVKESK. V was pared by 4 bases and J by 3 bases, with 16 bases between. This CDR3 has 16 residues. The CDR3 loop is CASSLTIGVNYNEQFF. DNA for the CDR3: TGTGCCAGCAGCCTAACCATCGGGGTTAACTACAATGAGCAGTTCTTC.

The V gene is TRBV5-1, the J gene TRBJ2-4; a weak D match, TRBD1 (5 bases). V gave up 6 bases and J gave up 8 bases, with 21 bases separating them. Per the germline V gene, CDR1 is SGHRS and CDR2 is YFSETQ. The CDR3 is 15 amino acids. The CDR3 DNA sequence: TGCGCCAGCACGGACACGGAACGCCCTATGGACATTCAGTACTTC. This encodes CASTDTERPMDIQYF. The complete variable domain, with remaining parts taken from reference TRBV5-1 and TRBJ2-4, reads KAGVTQTPRYLIKTRGQQVTLSCSPISGHRSVSWYQQTPGQGLQFLFEYFSETQRNKGNFPGRFSGRQFSNSRSEMNVSTLELGDSALYLCASTDTERPMDIQYFGAGTRLSVL.

The V and J genes are TRBV9 and TRBJ2-2; tentatively, D is TRBD2 (5 bases). Germline-derived CDR1 and CDR2 are SGDLS and YYNGEE. V was clipped by 0 bases and J by 5 bases, with 11 bases between them. The CDR3 consists of 15 residues. For the CDR3, the DNA is TGTGCCAGCAGCGTAGTGGACTCAACAACCGGGGAGCTGTTTTTT. As protein: CASSVVDSTTGELFF.

The chain employs TRBV15 and TRBJ2-5; no clear D gene. V dropped 0 bases and J dropped 1 base, with 9 bases sitting between them. This CDR3 is built from 15 residues. Germline V gene lookup returns CDR1 LNHNV and CDR2 YYDKDF (reference sequence). The CDR3 protein is CATSRDSSVQETQYF. The CDR3, as DNA: TGTGCCACCAGCAGAGATAGCAGCGTCCAAGAGACCCAGTACTTC.

The chain recombines TRBV6-5 with TRBJ1-1; possible D gene TRBD1, 5 bases. The germline V and J ends were trimmed by 0 bases and 7 bases, with 15 bases remaining between them. CDR1 MNHEY and CDR2 SVGAGI come from the germline V gene. This CDR3 is 15 amino acids long. CDR3 sequence reads: CASSYSKFGTGEAFF. CDR3 DNA sequence: TGTGCCAGCAGTTACTCGAAATTTGGTACAGGTGAAGCTTTCTTT.

The V and J genes are TRBV6-5 and TRBJ1-3; D may be TRBD1 (6 bases). V lost 5 bases and J lost 4, with 12 bases in between. CDR1 and CDR2 from the germline V gene are MNHEY and SVGAGI. The CDR3 has 14 amino acids. The CDR3 DNA reads as TGTGCCAGCAGTGTTCCGGGACAAGGAAACACCATATATTTT. This sequence encodes CASSVPGQGNTIYF.

This clone was counted once. The V call is TRBV7-9, the J call TRBJ1-2, with 7 bases lining up with TRBD1. This CDR3 has 14 amino acids. Trimming at V came to 2 bases and at J to 7 bases, leaving 7 bases not matched to a gene. Germline CDR1 is SEHNR and CDR2 is FQNEAQ (reference sequence). CDR3: CASSLISQGGGYTF. Written as DNA, the CDR3 is TGTGCCAGCAGCTTAATTTCCCAGGGGGGTGGCTACACCTTC.

The chain couples TRBV19 to TRBJ2-1, with 13 bases identical to TRBD2. The CDR3 length is 15 residues. Germline loops: CDR1 LNHDA, CDR2 SQIVND (reference sequence). V trimming: 7 bases; J trimming: 7 bases; junction bases outside the gene matches: 7. The CDR3 region has the DNA TGTGCCAGTAATGAGGGACTAGCGGGACTAAATGAGCAGTTCTTC. Protein sequence: CASNEGLAGLNEQFF.